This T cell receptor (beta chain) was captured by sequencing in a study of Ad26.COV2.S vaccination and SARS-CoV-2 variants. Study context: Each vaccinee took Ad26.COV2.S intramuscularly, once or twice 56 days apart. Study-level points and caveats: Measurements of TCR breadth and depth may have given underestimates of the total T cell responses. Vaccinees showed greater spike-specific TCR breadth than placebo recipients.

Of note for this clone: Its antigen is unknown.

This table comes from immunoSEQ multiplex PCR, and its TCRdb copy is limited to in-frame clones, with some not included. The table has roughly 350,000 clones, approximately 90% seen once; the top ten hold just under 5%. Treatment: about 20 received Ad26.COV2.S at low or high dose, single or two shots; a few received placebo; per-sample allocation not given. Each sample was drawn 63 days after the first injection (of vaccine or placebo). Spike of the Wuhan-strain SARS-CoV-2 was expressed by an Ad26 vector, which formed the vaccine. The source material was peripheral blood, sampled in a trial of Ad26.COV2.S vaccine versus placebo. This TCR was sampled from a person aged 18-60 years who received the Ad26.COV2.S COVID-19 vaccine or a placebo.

CDR3 nucleotide sequence: TGTGCCAGCAGATCGACAGGGGTGAGCAATCAGCCCCAGCATTTT. Protein: CASRSTGVSNQPQHF. This chain joins TRBV6-5 and TRBJ1-5; TRBD1 matches 8 bases. This CDR3 has 15 residues. The V and J ends lost 6 bases and 1 base, in that order; junction bases with no gene match: 5. Germline-derived CDR1 and CDR2 are MNHEY and SVGAGI.